The present T cell receptor beta chain was sequenced within a study of blood T cell repertoires in COVID-19. Study overall: COVID-19 samples, acute and convalescent, were from the United States, Italy and Spain. In each case, the material was cDNA or gDNA derived from T cells, B-cell-depleted T cells, or PBMCs.

In the authors' workflow: Reference gene primer amplification gave nucleated cell count estimates. Sequencing used immunoSEQ multiplex PCR; TCRdb keeps in-frame clones, though not all of them. The V and J calls and clone size are taken from that table; D and trimming were inferred from the DNA. The data show more than 85,000 clones, about 87% seen once. Germline CDR1 is KGHDR and CDR2 is SFDVKD. This CDR3 is 15 amino acids long. Between the trimmed V and J ends, which lost 0 bases and 10 bases, there was a span of 12 bases. The J gene is TRBJ1-6, the V gene TRBV24-1; D possibly corresponds to TRBD1 (6 bases). This receptor was identified in a man in his fifties with active or convalescent COVID-19. Sample: peripheral blood. The CDR3 reads CATSDLRQGRSPLHF. DNA for the CDR3: TGTGCCACCAGTGATTTGAGGCAGGGGAGATCACCCCTCCACTTT.